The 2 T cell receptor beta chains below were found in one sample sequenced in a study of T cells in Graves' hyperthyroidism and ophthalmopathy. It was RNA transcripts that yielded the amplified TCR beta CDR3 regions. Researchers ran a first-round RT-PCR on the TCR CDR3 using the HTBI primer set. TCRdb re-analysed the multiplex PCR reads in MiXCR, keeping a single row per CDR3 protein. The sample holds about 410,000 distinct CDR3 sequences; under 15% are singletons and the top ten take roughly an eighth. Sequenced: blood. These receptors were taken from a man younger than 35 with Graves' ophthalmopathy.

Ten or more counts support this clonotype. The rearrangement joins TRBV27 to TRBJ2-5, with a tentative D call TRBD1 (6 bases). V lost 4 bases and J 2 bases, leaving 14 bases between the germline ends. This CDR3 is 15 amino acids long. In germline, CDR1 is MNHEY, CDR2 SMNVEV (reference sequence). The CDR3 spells CASSSAHRVQETQYF. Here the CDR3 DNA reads TGTGCCAGCAGTTCCGCCCACAGGGTACAAGAGACCCAGTACTTC.

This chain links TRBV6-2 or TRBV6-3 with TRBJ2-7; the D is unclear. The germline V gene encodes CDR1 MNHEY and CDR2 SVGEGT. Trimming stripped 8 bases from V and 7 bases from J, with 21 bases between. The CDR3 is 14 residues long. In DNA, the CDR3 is TGTGCCAGCTCCCTCAGATCCGTTGCTCTGGAGCAGTACTTC. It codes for CASSLRSVALEQYF.